These 13 T cell receptor beta chains were sequenced from one sample in a study of shared clonotypes between healthy human individuals. Sequencing used immunoSEQ multiplex PCR; TCRdb keeps in-frame clones, though not all of them. The table includes around 2.1 million clones, approximately 96% detected once. The sequencing input was naive CD4+ T cells sorted from blood. Subset meaning: CD45RA+ positively selected. The origin of the receptors is a man in his late teens or twenties in good health.

In DNA form, the CDR3 reads TGTGCCAGCAGCTTGGATGTAACCGTCCATGAGCAGTTCTTC. This encodes CASSLDVTVHEQFF. The chain recombines TRBV5-4 with TRBJ2-1, with unresolved D. V was cut by 0 bases and J by 8 bases, with 12 bases left in between. The CDR3 has 14 residues. The V gene's germline CDR1 is SGHNT and CDR2 YYREEE (reference sequence).

The J gene is TRBJ2-7, the V gene TRBV5-1; D might be TRBD2 (5 bases). Between the trimmed V and J ends, which lost 2 bases and 8 bases, there was a span of 14 bases. Germline assignment: CDR1 SGHRS and CDR2 YFSETQ. The CDR3 runs 13 residues. CDR3 sequence reads: CASSLRGEEKQYF. In DNA form, the CDR3 reads TGCGCCAGCAGCTTACGGGGAGAGGAGAAGCAGTACTTC.

The count of this clone is one. The rearrangement links TRBV28 to TRBJ1-2, with 7 bases that match TRBD1. The CDR3 is 13 residues long. V was clipped by 6 bases and J by 8 bases; unmatched bases: 9. CDR1 and CDR2 from the germline V gene are MDHEN and SYDVKM. For the CDR3, the DNA is TGTGCCAGCAGCCAGGACAGGCGGTCCGGCTACACCTTC. This encodes CASSQDRRSGYTF.

This rearrangement joins TRBV5-6 to TRBJ2-5, with TRBD2 matching 9 bases. Losses at the gene ends were 1 base for V and 0 bases for J; bases not matched to a gene: 7. This CDR3 comprises 17 residues. CDR1 and CDR2 from the germline V gene are SGHDT and YYEEEE. The CDR3 spells CASSLRSSGIHQETQYF. The CDR3 nucleotides are TGTGCCAGCAGCTTGCGGTCTAGCGGGATACACCAAGAGACCCAGTACTTC.

To note about this clone: At the DNA level, this CDR3 is encoded by other sequences in the same sample as well. The CDR3 coding sequence is TGCGCCAGCAGCAGTACAGGGGTGAACACTGAAGCTTTCTTT. It codes for CASSSTGVNTEAFF. The chain has TRBV5-1 and TRBJ1-1; TRBD1 agrees at 7 bases. J lost 0 bases, V lost 4 bases, and 3 bases had no gene match. CDR1 and CDR2 from the germline V gene are SGHRS and YFSETQ. This CDR3 region has 14 residues. The entire variable domain, with the rest obtained from reference TRBV5-1 and TRBJ1-1, is as follows: KAGVTQTPRYLIKTRGQQVTLSCSPISGHRSVSWYQQTPGQGLQFLFEYFSETQRNKGNFPGRFSGRQFSNSRSEMNVSTLELGDSALYLCASSSTGVNTEAFFGQGTRLTVV.

This clone was picked up one time. V usage is TRBV25-1 and J usage is TRBJ1-2; 9 bases are a match to TRBD1. The trim removed 4 bases at V and 7 bases at J, leaving 7 bases unmatched. The CDR3 is 14 residues long. Germline-derived CDR1 and CDR2 are MGHDK and SYGVNS. The CDR3 DNA is TGTGCCAGCAGTGCCGGACAGGGGCTTGGTGGCTACACCTTC. Its translation: CASSAGQGLGGYTF.

The chain joins TRBV5-1 to TRBJ1-4; D not resolved. The germline gives CDR1 SGHRS, CDR2 YFSETQ. The CDR3 is made up of 14 amino acids. V dropped 2 bases and J dropped 9 bases, with 14 bases sitting between them. DNA of the CDR3: TGCGCCAGCAGCTTATCACCTACTAACCAAAAACTGTTTTTT. As protein: CASSLSPTNQKLFF. Based on the CDR3 plus reference TRBV5-1 and TRBJ1-4, the full variable domain is KAGVTQTPRYLIKTRGQQVTLSCSPISGHRSVSWYQQTPGQGLQFLFEYFSETQRNKGNFPGRFSGRQFSNSRSEMNVSTLELGDSALYLCASSLSPTNQKLFFGSGTQLSVL.

The V call is TRBV2, the J call TRBJ2-5; D possibly uses TRBD1 or TRBD2 (5 bases each). Deletions cut 4 bases from V and 4 bases from J, with 13 bases between. The germline V gene has CDR1 SNHLY and CDR2 FYNNEI. The CDR3 is 14 residues long. The CDR3 is CASSGGPRGETQYF. In DNA, the CDR3 is TGTGCCAGCAGTGGGGGACCTCGGGGAGAGACCCAGTACTTC.

J is TRBJ2-1 and V is TRBV27, with D maybe TRBD2 (6 bases). There are 10 residues in the CDR3. The germline gives CDR1 MNHEY, CDR2 SMNVEV (reference sequence). V was cut by 11 bases and J by 9 bases, with 11 bases left in between. CDR3 protein: CAALGGEQFF. CDR3 in DNA: TGTGCCGCCCTCGGGGGTGAGCAGTTCTTC.

The chain employs TRBV10-3 and TRBJ2-3, with D uncertain. V was trimmed by 8 bases and J by 6 bases, leaving 9 bases between them. The CDR3 sequence is 11 residues long. Germline CDR1 reads ENHRY; CDR2 reads SYGVKD. In DNA, the CDR3 is TGTGCCATCGGGCAGGCTGATACGCAGTATTTT. Amino acids: CAIGQADTQYF.

This clone showed up just once. The V call is TRBV10-1, the J call TRBJ2-1; 8 bases align to TRBD2. CDR1 and CDR2 (germline): WNHNN, SYGVQD (reference sequence). The CDR3 covers 13 residues. V shed 5 bases, J shed 8 bases, and the junction held 5 bases outside the gene matches. The CDR3 spells CASSPGLGYEQFF. CDR3 bases: TGCGCCAGCAGTCCGGGACTAGGTTATGAGCAGTTCTTC.

About this clone: The conserved final phenylalanine or tryptophan is absent from the CDR3, which likely points to a read error. It is unclear where the CDR3 begins or ends on the DNA, so no DNA is shown, and the CDR3 is as TCRdb lists it. The genes are TRBV7-9 and TRBJ2-7; the table's D call TRBD1 went unverified against the DNA. Germline V lookup: CDR1 SEHNR, CDR2 FQNEAQ (reference sequence). From its first to its last residue, the CDR3 has 12 amino acids. The CDR3 loop is CASSLGDRLTSL.

The V and J genes are TRBV29-1 and TRBJ2-3; 8 bases are shared with TRBD2. Unmatched junction bases numbered 7, after V lost 6 bases and J lost 2 bases. The CDR3 has 14 amino acids. CDR1 is SQVTM and CDR2 is ANQGSEA in the germline V gene. In DNA form, the CDR3 reads TGCAGCGTGGGAAGCGGGAGCACCACAGATACGCAGTATTTT. Its protein is CSVGSGSTTDTQYF.